These 14 T cell receptor beta chains were sequenced from one sample in a study of T-cell reconstitution after alpha-beta-depleted transplantation in children. Preparation of the TCRbeta library was carried out with unique molecular identifiers. TCRdb itself ran the PCR reads through MiXCR, one entry per CDR3 protein. The top ten clones hold 2.5% to 4% of a sample with some 550,000 distinct CDR3 sequences, around 18% of them seen once. The starting material was PBMCs from the stem cell graft donor, obtained from the stem cell graft. Receptors originate from a human donor who donated a stem cell graft to a child with acute lymphoblastic leukemia.

This clonotype was seen a few times. The chain uses TRBV10-3 and TRBJ2-7, with D unresolved. Germline V gives CDR1 ENHRY, CDR2 SYGVKD. There are 14 residues in the CDR3. Trimming took off 2 bases at V and 7 bases at J, with 15 bases between the two ends. The CDR3 nucleotides read TGTGCCATCAGTGAGCATCAGGTGAGCTGGGAGCAGTACTTC. Translating gives CAISEHQVSWEQYF.

This clonotype was seen only a few times. The genes are TRBV12-3 or TRBV12-4 and TRBJ2-3; D not resolved. CDR3 size: 20 residues. The V gene lost 4 bases and the J gene lost 2 bases, with 28 bases spanning the gap. The CDR3 here is CASSWPKDGNGRVFTDTQYF. As DNA, the CDR3 is TGTGCCAGCAGTTGGCCGAAAGATGGGAACGGCAGAGTTTTCACAGATACGCAGTATTTT.

In this sample, this clonotype turned up a few times. This chain uses TRBV5-1 with TRBJ2-1, with TRBD2 matching 8 bases. The CDR3 loop spans 16 amino acids. V gave up 0 bases and J gave up 4 bases; unmatched junction bases: 6. Per the germline V gene, CDR1 is SGHRS and CDR2 is YFSETQ. CDR3 protein: CASSLAPAGEYNEQFF. In nucleotides, the CDR3 is TGCGCCAGCAGCTTGGCCCCAGCGGGGGAATACAATGAGCAGTTCTTC.

This clonotype showed up just once. This chain joins TRBV12-3 or TRBV12-4 and TRBJ2-5; 9 bases agree with TRBD1. Trimming removed 6 bases from V and 4 bases from J; junction bases left unmatched: 18. The CDR3 covers 18 residues. CDR3 protein: CASSTFRHRDRVTETQYF. The CDR3 DNA is TGTGCCAGCAGCACTTTCCGCCACCGGGACAGGGTCACAGAGACCCAGTACTTC.

The chain uses TRBV5-4 and TRBJ1-2; D gene uncertain. Between the trimmed V and J ends, which lost 4 bases and 0 bases, there was a span of 16 bases. The CDR3 runs 16 residues. Looked up from germline, CDR1 is SGHNT and CDR2 is YYREEE (reference sequence). The CDR3 protein is CASSHGLIPPNYGYTF. The CDR3 region has the DNA TGTGCCAGCAGCCACGGTCTGATACCGCCTAACTATGGCTACACCTTC.

This clonotype has at least ten counts. The chain uses TRBV5-1 and TRBJ2-3; D not resolved. The CDR3 has 15 amino acids. Per the germline V gene, CDR1 is SGHRS and CDR2 is YFSETQ. The V and J ends lost 4 bases and 2 bases respectively, with 14 bases between them. This CDR3 is CASSLTGGDTDTQYF. As DNA, the CDR3 is TGCGCCAGCAGCCTTACGGGTGGGGACACAGATACGCAGTATTTT.

This sequence joins TRBV5-1 and TRBJ1-6; D unclear. Germline CDR1 reads SGHRS; CDR2 reads YFSETQ. With 0 bases removed from V and 7 bases from J, the gap between germline ends came to 5 bases. CDR3 size: 13 residues. The CDR3 sequence is CASSLEVNSPLHF. Here the CDR3 DNA reads TGCGCCAGCAGCTTGGAGGTGAATTCACCCCTCCACTTT.

This clonotype has only a few counts. J is TRBJ2-5 and V is TRBV18; D is tentatively TRBD1 or TRBD2 (5 bases each). Germline V gives CDR1 KGHSH, CDR2 LQKENI. V was trimmed by 0 bases and J by 7 bases, leaving 18 bases between them. The CDR3 loop spans 16 amino acids. CDR3 nucleotides: TGTGCCAGCTCACCACCGTTCAGGACACCTCGGGGGACCCAGTACTTC. Translation: CASSPPFRTPRGTQYF. Variable domain in full (rest from reference TRBV18 and TRBJ2-5): NAGVMQNPRHLVRRRGQEARLRCSPMKGHSHVYWYRQLPEEGLKFMVYLQKENIIDESGMPKERFSAEFPKEGPSILRIQQVVRGDSAAYFCASSPPFRTPRGTQYFGPGTRLLVL.

The rearrangement uses TRBV5-6 and TRBJ2-7; 9 bases line up with TRBD1. Looked up from germline, CDR1 is SGHDT and CDR2 is YYEEEE. The CDR3 runs to 14 residues. With 0 bases clipped from V and 7 bases from J, the junction kept 5 bases outside the gene matches. Here the CDR3 DNA reads TGTGCCAGCAGCTTGGGGACAGGGGTTCGGGAGCAGTACTTC. As protein: CASSLGTGVREQYF.

The sample holds a few counts of this clonotype. The chain recombines TRBV4-1 with TRBJ1-5, with D uncertain. Germline CDR1 is MGHRA and CDR2 is YSYEKL. The CDR3 runs 15 residues. V lost 1 base and J 3 bases, leaving 10 bases between the germline ends. CDR3 amino acids: CASSQVAGPNQPQHF. CDR3 in DNA: TGCGCCAGCAGCCAAGTCGCAGGACCCAATCAGCCCCAGCATTTT.

There are a few counts of this clonotype. The chain couples TRBV20-1 to TRBJ2-7, with D possibly TRBD1 on 6 matching bases. The germline V and J ends were trimmed by 4 bases and 3 bases, with 13 bases remaining between them. CDR3 length equals 13 residues. Germline lookup yields CDR1 DFQATT and CDR2 SNEGSKA (reference sequence). The DNA for the CDR3 is TGCAGTGCTAAGGGGGATCCTGACTACGAGCAGTACTTC. Amino acids: CSAKGDPDYEQYF.

The chain is built from TRBV12-3 or TRBV12-4 and TRBJ2-3; D possibly corresponds to TRBD2 (5 bases). CDR3 size: 16 residues. V lost 0 bases and J 5 bases, leaving 15 bases between the germline ends. CDR3 region: CASSLAGEGIKDTQYF. The CDR3 DNA reads as TGTGCCAGCAGTTTAGCTGGAGAGGGCATAAAAGATACGCAGTATTTT.

A few counts support this clonotype. An end of the junction does not agree with germline; a read error may underlie this. The V call is TRBV20-1, the J call TRBJ2-1, with TRBD2 matching over 10 bases. Germline V lookup: CDR1 DFQATT, CDR2 SNEGSKA (reference sequence). This CDR3 region has 18 residues. CDR3: CCASPWTAGTSVFNEQFF. CDR3 DNA: TGCTGTGCTAGTCCCTGGACAGCCGGGACTAGCGTTTTCAATGAGCAGTTCTTC.

Only a few counts were recorded for this clonotype. The chain couples TRBV29-1 to TRBJ2-2; D not resolved. CDR1 is SQVTM, CDR2 ANQGSEA, per germline. V shed 5 bases and J shed 7 bases, with 11 bases lying between them. The CDR3 totals 12 residues. The CDR3 here is CSVRLTSGELFF. As DNA, the CDR3 is TGCAGCGTTAGGTTAACAAGCGGGGAGCTGTTTTTT.